This T cell receptor beta chain was identified in a study of T cells in narcolepsy. The method was immunoSEQ multiplex PCR; TCRdb's version includes in-frame clones alone and lacks a portion of them. The table has about 36,000 clones, roughly 80% seen once. The V gene end was trimmed by 5 bases and the J gene end by 7 bases; junction bases not matched to a gene: 10. The CDR3 runs to 15 residues. Germline lookup yields CDR1 MRHNA and CDR2 SNTAGT. The chain links TRBV6-4 to TRBJ2-1, with 8 positions matching TRBD1. The origin of this receptor is a human donor in good health. Sample: memory (CD45RA-) CD4+ T cells from blood. As DNA, the CDR3 is TGTGCCAGCAGTCGATCAGGGGGCGCGGGGAATGAGCAGTTCTTC. This gives the protein CASSRSGGAGNEQFF.